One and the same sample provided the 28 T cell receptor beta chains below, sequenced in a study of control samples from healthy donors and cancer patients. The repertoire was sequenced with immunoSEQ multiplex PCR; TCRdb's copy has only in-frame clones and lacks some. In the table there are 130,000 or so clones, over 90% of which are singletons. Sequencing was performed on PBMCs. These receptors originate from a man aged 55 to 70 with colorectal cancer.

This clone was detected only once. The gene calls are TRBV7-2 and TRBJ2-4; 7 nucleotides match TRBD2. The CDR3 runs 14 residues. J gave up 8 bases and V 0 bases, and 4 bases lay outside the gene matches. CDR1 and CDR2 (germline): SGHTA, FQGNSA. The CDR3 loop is CASSLAGAGDIQYF. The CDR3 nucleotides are TGTGCCAGCAGCTTAGCAGGCGCGGGAGACATTCAGTACTTC.

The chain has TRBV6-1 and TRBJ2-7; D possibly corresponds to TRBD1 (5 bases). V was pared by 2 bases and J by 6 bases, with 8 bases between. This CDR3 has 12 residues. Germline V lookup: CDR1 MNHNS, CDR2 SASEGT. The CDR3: CASSEQGTEQYF. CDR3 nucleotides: TGTGCCAGCAGTGAACAGGGAACCGAGCAGTACTTC.

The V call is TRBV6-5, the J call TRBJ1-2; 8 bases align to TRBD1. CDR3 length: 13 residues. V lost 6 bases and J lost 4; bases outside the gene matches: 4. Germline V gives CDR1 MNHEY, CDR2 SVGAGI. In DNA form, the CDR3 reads TGTGCCAGCAGAATAGGACAGGGCTATGGCTACACCTTC. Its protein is CASRIGQGYGYTF.

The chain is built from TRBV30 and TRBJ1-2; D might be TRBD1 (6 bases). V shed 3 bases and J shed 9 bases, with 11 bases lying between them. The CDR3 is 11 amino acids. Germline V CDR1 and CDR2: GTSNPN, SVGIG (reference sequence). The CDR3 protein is CAWRVGQRYTF. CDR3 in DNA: TGTGCCTGGAGGGTAGGACAGCGCTACACCTTC.

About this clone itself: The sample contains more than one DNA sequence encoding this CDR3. CDR3 sequence reads: CASSPQGSYEQYF. CDR3 nucleotides: TGTGCCAGCTCACCACAGGGGAGCTACGAGCAGTACTTC. The V and J genes are TRBV18 and TRBJ2-7; D tentatively fits TRBD1 or TRBD2 (5 bases each). The CDR3 runs to 13 residues. Trimming stripped 1 base from V and 3 bases from J, with 7 bases between. Per the germline V gene, CDR1 is KGHSH and CDR2 is LQKENI.

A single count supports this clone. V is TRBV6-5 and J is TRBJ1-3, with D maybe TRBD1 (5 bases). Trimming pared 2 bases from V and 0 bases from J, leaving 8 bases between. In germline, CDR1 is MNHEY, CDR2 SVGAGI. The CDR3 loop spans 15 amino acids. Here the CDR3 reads CASSYRQFSGNTIYF. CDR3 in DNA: TGTGCCAGCAGTTACAGACAGTTCTCTGGAAACACCATATATTTT.

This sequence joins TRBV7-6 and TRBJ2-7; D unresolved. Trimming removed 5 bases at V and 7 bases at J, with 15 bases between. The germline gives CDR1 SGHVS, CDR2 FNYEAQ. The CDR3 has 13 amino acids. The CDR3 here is CASSLGPLGEQYF. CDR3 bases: TGTGCCAGCAGCCTAGGGCCTCTCGGGGAGCAGTACTTC.

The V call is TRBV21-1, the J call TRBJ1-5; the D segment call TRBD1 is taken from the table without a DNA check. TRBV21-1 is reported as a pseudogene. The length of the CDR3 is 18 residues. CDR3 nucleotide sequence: TGTGCCAGCAGCAAAACGCGGGGACAGGACTATAGCAATCAGCCCCAGCATTTT. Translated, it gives CASSKTRGQDYSNQPQHF.

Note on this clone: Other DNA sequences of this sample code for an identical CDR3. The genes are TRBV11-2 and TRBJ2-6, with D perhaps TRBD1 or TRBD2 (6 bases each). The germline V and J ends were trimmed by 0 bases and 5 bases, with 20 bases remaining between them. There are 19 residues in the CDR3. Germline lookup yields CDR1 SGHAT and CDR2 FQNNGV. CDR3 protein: CASSLDRGQGMSRANVLTF. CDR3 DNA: TGTGCCAGCAGCTTAGATCGGGGGCAGGGAATGAGTAGGGCCAACGTCCTGACTTTC.

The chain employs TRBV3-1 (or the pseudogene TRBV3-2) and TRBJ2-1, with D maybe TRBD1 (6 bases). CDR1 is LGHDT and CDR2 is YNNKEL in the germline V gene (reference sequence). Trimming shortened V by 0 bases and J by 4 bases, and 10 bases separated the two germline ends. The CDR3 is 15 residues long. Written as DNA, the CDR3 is TGTGCCAGCAGCCAAGATACAGGGCGTTACAATGAGCAGTTCTTC. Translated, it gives CASSQDTGRYNEQFF.

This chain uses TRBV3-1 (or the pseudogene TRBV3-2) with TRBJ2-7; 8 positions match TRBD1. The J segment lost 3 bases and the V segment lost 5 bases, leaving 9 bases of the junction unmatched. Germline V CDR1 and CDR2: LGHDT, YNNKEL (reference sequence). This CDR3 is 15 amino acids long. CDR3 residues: CASSGRGRNLYEQYF. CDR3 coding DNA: TGTGCCAGCAGCGGCAGGGGGCGGAACCTCTACGAGCAGTACTTC.

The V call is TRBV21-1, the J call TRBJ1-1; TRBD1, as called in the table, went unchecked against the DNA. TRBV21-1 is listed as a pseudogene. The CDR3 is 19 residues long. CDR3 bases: TGTGCCAGCAGCAAAAGGTCCACCGGGACAGGGGTCGTGAACACTGAAGCTTTCTTT. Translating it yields CASSKRSTGTGVVNTEAFF.

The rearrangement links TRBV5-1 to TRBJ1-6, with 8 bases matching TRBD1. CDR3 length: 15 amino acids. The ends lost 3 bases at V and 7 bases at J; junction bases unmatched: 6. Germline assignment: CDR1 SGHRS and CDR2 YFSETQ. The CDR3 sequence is CASSSDRVGNSPLHF. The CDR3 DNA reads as TGCGCCAGCAGCTCGGACAGGGTGGGCAATTCACCCCTCCACTTT.

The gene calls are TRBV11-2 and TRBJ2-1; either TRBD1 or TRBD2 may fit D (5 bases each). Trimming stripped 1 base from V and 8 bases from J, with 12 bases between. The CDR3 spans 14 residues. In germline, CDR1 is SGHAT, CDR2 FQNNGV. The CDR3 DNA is TGTGCCAGCAGCTTAGTCGAGGGGTGGGATGAGCAGTTCTTC. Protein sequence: CASSLVEGWDEQFF. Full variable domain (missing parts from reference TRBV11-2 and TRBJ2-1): EAGVAQSPRYKIIEKRQSVAFWCNPISGHATLYWYQQILGQGPKLLIQFQNNGVVDDSQLPKDRFSAERLKGVDSTLKIQPAKLEDSAVYLCASSLVEGWDEQFFGPGTRLTVL.

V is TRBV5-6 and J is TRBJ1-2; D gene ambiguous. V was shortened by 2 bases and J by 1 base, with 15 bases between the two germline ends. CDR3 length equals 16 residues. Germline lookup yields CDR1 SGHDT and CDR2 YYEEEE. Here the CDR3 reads CASSFEGAQRNYGYTF. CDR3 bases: TGTGCCAGCAGCTTTGAAGGCGCGCAGCGTAACTATGGCTACACCTTC. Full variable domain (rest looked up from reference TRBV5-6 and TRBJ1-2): DAGVTQSPTHLIKTRGQQVTLRCSPKSGHDTVSWYQQALGQGPQFIFQYYEEEERQRGNFPDRFSGHQFPNYSSELNVNALLLGDSALYLCASSFEGAQRNYGYTFGSGTRLTVV.

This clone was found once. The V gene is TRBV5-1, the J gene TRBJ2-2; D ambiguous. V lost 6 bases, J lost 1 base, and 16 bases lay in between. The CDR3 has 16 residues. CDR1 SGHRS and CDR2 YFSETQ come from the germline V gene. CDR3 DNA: TGCGCCAGCAAAGCCCCGGAGAAGGAGAACACCGGGGAGCTGTTTTTT. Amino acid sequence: CASKAPEKENTGELFF.

CDR3 nucleotides: TGTGCCTGGAGCCGAGGGACAGGGGGTACCGAGACCCAGTACTTC. This translates into CAWSRGTGGTETQYF. J is TRBJ2-5 and V is TRBV30; 11 bases are shared with TRBD1. Trimming at V came to 3 bases and at J to 5 bases, leaving 8 bases not matched to a gene. This CDR3 is built from 15 residues. The germline CDR1 and CDR2 sequences are GTSNPN and SVGIG (reference sequence).

The CDR3 loop is CATSDPRQGANTEAFF. DNA of the CDR3: TGTGCCACCAGTGATCCGCGACAGGGGGCGAATACTGAAGCTTTCTTT. The rearrangement links TRBV24-1 to TRBJ1-1; 10 bases map to TRBD1. The CDR3 is 16 amino acids. The ends lost 3 bases at V and 5 bases at J; junction bases unmatched: 8. Germline V gives CDR1 KGHDR, CDR2 SFDVKD.

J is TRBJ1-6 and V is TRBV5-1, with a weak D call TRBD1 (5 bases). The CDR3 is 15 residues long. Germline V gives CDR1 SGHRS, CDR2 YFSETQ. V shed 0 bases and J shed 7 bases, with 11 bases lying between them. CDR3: CASSLAGAENSPLHF. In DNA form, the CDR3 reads TGCGCCAGCAGCTTGGCCGGGGCAGAGAATTCACCCCTCCACTTT.

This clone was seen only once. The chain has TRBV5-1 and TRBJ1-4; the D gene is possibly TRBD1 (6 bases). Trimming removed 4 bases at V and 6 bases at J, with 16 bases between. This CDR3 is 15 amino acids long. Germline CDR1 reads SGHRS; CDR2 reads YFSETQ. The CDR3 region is CASSPTGGIYEKLFF. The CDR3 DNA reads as TGCGCCAGCAGCCCGACCGGGGGCATATATGAAAAACTGTTTTTT.

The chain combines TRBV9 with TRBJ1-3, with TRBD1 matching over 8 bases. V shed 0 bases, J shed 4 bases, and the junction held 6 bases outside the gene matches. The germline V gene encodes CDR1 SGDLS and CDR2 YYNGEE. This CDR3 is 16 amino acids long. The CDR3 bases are TGTGCCAGCAGCGTAGCGGCAGGGGGCTCAGGAAACACCATATATTTT. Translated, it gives CASSVAAGGSGNTIYF.

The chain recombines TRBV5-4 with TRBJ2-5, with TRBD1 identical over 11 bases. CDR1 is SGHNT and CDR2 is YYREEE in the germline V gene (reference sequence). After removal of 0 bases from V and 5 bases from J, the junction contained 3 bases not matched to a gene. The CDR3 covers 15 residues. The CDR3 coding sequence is TGTGCCAGCAGCTTGGGCGGGACAGGGGGGGAGACCCAGTACTTC. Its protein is CASSLGGTGGETQYF.

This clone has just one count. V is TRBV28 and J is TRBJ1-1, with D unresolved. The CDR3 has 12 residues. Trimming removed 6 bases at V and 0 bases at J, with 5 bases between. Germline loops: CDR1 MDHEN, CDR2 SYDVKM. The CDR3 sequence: CASSIMNTEAFF. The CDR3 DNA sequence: TGTGCCAGCAGCATCATGAACACTGAAGCTTTCTTT. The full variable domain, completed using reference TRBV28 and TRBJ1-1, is DVKVTQSSRYLVKRTGEKVFLECVQDMDHENMFWYRQDPGLGLRLIYFSYDVKMKEKGDIPEGYSVSREKKERFSLILESASTNQTSMYLCASSIMNTEAFFGQGTRLTVV.

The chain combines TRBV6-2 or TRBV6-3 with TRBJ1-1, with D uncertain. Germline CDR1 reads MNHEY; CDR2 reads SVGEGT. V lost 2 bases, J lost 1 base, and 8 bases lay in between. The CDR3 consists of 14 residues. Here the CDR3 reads CASSYGLSNTEAFF. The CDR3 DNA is TGTGCCAGCAGTTACGGACTCTCGAACACTGAAGCTTTCTTT.

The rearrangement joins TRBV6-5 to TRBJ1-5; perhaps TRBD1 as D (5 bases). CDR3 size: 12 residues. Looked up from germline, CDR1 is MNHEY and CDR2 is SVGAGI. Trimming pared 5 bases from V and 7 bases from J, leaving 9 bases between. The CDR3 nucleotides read TGTGCCAGCAGTAGGGGAGGACAGCCCCAGCATTTT. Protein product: CASSRGGQPQHF.

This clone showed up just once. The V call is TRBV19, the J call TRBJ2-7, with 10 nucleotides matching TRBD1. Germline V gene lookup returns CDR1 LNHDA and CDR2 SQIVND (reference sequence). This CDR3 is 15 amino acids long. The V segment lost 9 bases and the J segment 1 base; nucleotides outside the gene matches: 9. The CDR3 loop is CASTKDRGGSYEQYF. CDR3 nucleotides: TGTGCCAGCACTAAGGACAGGGGGGGATCCTACGAGCAGTACTTC.

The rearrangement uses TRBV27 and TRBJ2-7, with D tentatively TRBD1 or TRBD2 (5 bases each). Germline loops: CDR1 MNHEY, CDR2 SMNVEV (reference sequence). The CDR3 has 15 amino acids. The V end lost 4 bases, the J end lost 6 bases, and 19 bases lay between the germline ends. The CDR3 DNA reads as TGTGCCAGCAGTTATAACAGCCTCCCTGGGGGCGAGCAGTACTTC. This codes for CASSYNSLPGGEQYF.

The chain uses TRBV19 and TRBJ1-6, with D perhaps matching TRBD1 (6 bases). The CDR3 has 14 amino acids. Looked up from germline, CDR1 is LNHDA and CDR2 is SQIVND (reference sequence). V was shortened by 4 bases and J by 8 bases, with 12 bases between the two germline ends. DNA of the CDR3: TGTGCCAGTAGTAGCCAGGGGCCGTATTCACCCCTCCACTTT. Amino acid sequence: CASSSQGPYSPLHF.